This is a list of T cell receptor beta chains from one sample in a study of response to subunit inactivated influenza vaccine. From the RT-PCR reads, TCRdb called clonotypes with MiXCR, one entry per CDR3 protein. The table lists hundreds of thousands of distinct CDR3 sequences, 14% of them singletons. Specimen: PBMCs from blood, collected around two weeks before vaccination. All receptors derive from a man over 45 who received an inactivated influenza vaccine. Both conserved end residues are part of each CDR3. Each record gives: D gene, J gene, clone size, V gene, CDR3 DNA, CDR3 protein. A D gene is named only where the DNA matches it firmly. Not all rows give a size; the values are once, few, many and, for expanded clones, a class.

d_call: NA; j_call: TRBJ2-1; clone_size: many; v_call: TRBV5-1; cdr3_nt: TGCGCCAGCAGCTTACCTCCGAGCAATGAGCAGTTCTTC; cdr3_aa: CASSLPPSNEQFF
d_call: NA; j_call: TRBJ2-5; clone_size: NA; v_call: TRBV5-1; cdr3_nt: TGCGCCAGCAGCTTGGCCCTCCGGGGGGCAGGCGAGACCCAGTACTTC; cdr3_aa: CASSLALRGAGETQYF
d_call: NA; j_call: TRBJ2-5; clone_size: NA; v_call: TRBV20-1; cdr3_nt: TGCAGTGCTAGAGATCCGGGGGAGGCGGCCCAAGAGACCCAGTACTTC; cdr3_aa: CSARDPGEAAQETQYF
d_call: NA; j_call: TRBJ2-7; clone_size: many; v_call: TRBV6-2/TRBV6-3; cdr3_nt: TGTGCCAGCAGCCCGGGACGACGCTACGAGCAGTACTTC; cdr3_aa: CASSPGRRYEQYF
d_call: TRBD2; j_call: TRBJ2-1; clone_size: NA; v_call: TRBV27; cdr3_nt: TGTGCCAGCAACGTAGGGACTAGCAGATACAATGAGCAGTTCTTC; cdr3_aa: CASNVGTSRYNEQFF
d_call: NA; j_call: TRBJ2-5; clone_size: NA; v_call: TRBV14; cdr3_nt: TGTGCCAGCAGCCAAGTCAGGAAGACCCAGTACTTC; cdr3_aa: CASSQVRKTQYF
d_call: TRBD1; j_call: TRBJ2-6; clone_size: NA; v_call: TRBV28; cdr3_nt: TGTGCCAGCAGTCCCGGGACAGGGGTGTTTTATGGGGCCAACGTCCTGACTTTC; cdr3_aa: CASSPGTGVFYGANVLTF
d_call: NA; j_call: TRBJ1-6; clone_size: NA; v_call: TRBV11-2; cdr3_nt: TGTGCCAGCAGCTTAGGTTCTGTTCTTTCACCCCTCCACTTT; cdr3_aa: CASSLGSVLSPLHF
d_call: NA; j_call: TRBJ2-1; clone_size: few; v_call: TRBV6-2/TRBV6-3; cdr3_nt: TGTGCCAGCAGCAGCGGACAGTTGGGTTACAATGAGCAGTTCTTC; cdr3_aa: CASSSGQLGYNEQFF
d_call: NA; j_call: TRBJ2-3; clone_size: NA; v_call: TRBV3-1; cdr3_nt: TGTGCCAGCAGCCAAGATGCCAGCGCCCTCAGAGATACGCAGTATTTT; cdr3_aa: CASSQDASALRDTQYF
d_call: NA; j_call: TRBJ2-1; clone_size: few; v_call: TRBV27; cdr3_nt: TGTGCCAGCAGCCTTTACCTCAACCCACCCTACAATGAGCAGTTCTTC; cdr3_aa: CASSLYLNPPYNEQFF
d_call: TRBD1; j_call: TRBJ1-6; clone_size: few; v_call: TRBV4-1; cdr3_nt: TGCGCCAGCAGCCCCGACAGGGTCAATTCACCCCTCCACTTT; cdr3_aa: CASSPDRVNSPLHF
d_call: NA; j_call: TRBJ2-1; clone_size: NA; v_call: TRBV29-1; cdr3_nt: TGCAGCGTTGAAGTGGAGGGGGCTTACAATGAGCAGTTCTTC; cdr3_aa: CSVEVEGAYNEQFF
d_call: NA; j_call: TRBJ2-1; clone_size: many; v_call: TRBV7-8; cdr3_nt: TGTGCCAGCAGCTTCCCAGCGGAAAGCTCCTACAATGAGCAGTTCTTC; cdr3_aa: CASSFPAESSYNEQFF
d_call: TRBD1; j_call: TRBJ2-7; clone_size: NA; v_call: TRBV18; cdr3_nt: TGTGCCAGCTCCATCGCCACAGGGGCTCTCTACGAGCAGTACTTC; cdr3_aa: CASSIATGALYEQYF
d_call: NA; j_call: TRBJ1-2; clone_size: many; v_call: TRBV29-1; cdr3_nt: TGCAGCGTTGGTGCGGGTTCTAACTATGGCTACACCTTC; cdr3_aa: CSVGAGSNYGYTF
d_call: NA; j_call: TRBJ2-7; clone_size: NA; v_call: TRBV5-5; cdr3_nt: TGTGCCAGCAGCTTGGCCTTGGAGGGGACCTACGAGCAGTACTTC; cdr3_aa: CASSLALEGTYEQYF
d_call: NA; j_call: TRBJ2-5; clone_size: NA; v_call: TRBV7-2; cdr3_nt: TGTGCCAGCAGCTTTTGGGGGACTCCCCAAGAGACCCAGTACTTC; cdr3_aa: CASSFWGTPQETQYF
d_call: TRBD1; j_call: TRBJ2-1; clone_size: few; v_call: TRBV7-8; cdr3_nt: TGTGCCAGCAGCAAGGACAGGGGGCGAAGCTCCTACAATGAGCAGTTCTTC; cdr3_aa: CASSKDRGRSSYNEQFF
d_call: NA; j_call: TRBJ2-5; clone_size: few; v_call: TRBV2; cdr3_nt: TGTGCCAGCGTGGACCCTTGGGGGACCCAGTACTTC; cdr3_aa: CASVDPWGTQYF
d_call: TRBD1; j_call: TRBJ2-7; clone_size: NA; v_call: TRBV20-1; cdr3_nt: TGCAGTGTATCTGGACAGGAATGGCTCTACGAGCAGTACTTC; cdr3_aa: CSVSGQEWLYEQYF
d_call: NA; j_call: TRBJ2-2; clone_size: many; v_call: TRBV5-1; cdr3_nt: TGCGCCAGCAGCTTGCAGGGGCTGAACACCGGGGAGCTGTTTTTT; cdr3_aa: CASSLQGLNTGELFF
d_call: NA; j_call: TRBJ1-4; clone_size: few; v_call: TRBV7-2; cdr3_nt: TGTGCCAGCAGCTTAGGACCGACAACTAATGAAAAACTGTTTTTT; cdr3_aa: CASSLGPTTNEKLFF
d_call: NA; j_call: TRBJ2-7; clone_size: NA; v_call: TRBV3-1; cdr3_nt: TGTGCCAGCAGCCCGCTAACAGGAACCGACTACGAGCAGTACTTC; cdr3_aa: CASSPLTGTDYEQYF
d_call: NA; j_call: TRBJ2-1; clone_size: few; v_call: TRBV9; cdr3_nt: TGTGCCAGCAGCGTAGGTGGGGGGCTCTCCTACAATGAGCAGTTCTTC; cdr3_aa: CASSVGGGLSYNEQFF
d_call: NA; j_call: TRBJ2-2; clone_size: many; v_call: TRBV5-1; cdr3_nt: TGTGCCAGCAGTTTAGGGGCGAACACCGGGGAGCTGTTTTTT; cdr3_aa: CASSLGANTGELFF
d_call: NA; j_call: TRBJ2-5; clone_size: few; v_call: TRBV6-2/TRBV6-3; cdr3_nt: TGTGCCAGCAGTTACTACGCAGGCCGGCCCCAAGAGACCCAGTACTTC; cdr3_aa: CASSYYAGRPQETQYF